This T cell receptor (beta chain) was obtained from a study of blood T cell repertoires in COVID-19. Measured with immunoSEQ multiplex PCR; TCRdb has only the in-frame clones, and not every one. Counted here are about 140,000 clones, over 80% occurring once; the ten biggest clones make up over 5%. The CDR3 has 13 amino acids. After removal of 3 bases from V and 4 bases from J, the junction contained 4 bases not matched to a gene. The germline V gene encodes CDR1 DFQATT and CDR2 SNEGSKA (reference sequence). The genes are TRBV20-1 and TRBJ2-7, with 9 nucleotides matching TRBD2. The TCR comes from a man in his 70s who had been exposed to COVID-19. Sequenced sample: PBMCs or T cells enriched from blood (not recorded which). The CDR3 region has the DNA TGCAGTGCTAGTCTCAGCGGGAGGTACGAGCAGTACTTC. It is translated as CSASLSGRYEQYF.